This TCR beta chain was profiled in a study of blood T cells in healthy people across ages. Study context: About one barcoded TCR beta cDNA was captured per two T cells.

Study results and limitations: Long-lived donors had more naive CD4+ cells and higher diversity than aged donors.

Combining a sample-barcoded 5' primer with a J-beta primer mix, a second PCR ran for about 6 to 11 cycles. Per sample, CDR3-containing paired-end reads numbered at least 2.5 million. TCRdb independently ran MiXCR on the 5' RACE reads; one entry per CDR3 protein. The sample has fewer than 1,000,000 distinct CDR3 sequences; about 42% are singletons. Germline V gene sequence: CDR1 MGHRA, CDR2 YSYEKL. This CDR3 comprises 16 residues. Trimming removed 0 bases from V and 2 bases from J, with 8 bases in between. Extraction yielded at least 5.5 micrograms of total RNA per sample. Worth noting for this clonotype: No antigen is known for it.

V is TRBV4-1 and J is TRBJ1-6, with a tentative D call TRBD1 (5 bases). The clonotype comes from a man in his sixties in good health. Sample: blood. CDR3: CASSQEGVAYNSPLHF. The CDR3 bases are TGCGCCAGCAGCCAAGAGGGGGTCGCCTATAATTCACCCCTCCACTTT.